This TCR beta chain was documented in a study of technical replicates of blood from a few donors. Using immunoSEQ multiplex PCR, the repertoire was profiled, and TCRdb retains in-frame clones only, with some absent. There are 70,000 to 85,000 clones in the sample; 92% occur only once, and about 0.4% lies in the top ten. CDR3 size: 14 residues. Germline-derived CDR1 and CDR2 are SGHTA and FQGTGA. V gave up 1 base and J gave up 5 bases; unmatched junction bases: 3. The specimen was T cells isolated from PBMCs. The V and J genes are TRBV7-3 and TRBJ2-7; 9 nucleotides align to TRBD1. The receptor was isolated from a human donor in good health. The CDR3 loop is CASSLRQGVNEQYF. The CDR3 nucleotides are TGTGCCAGCAGCTTAAGACAGGGGGTAAACGAGCAGTACTTC.